The 32 T cell receptor beta chains in this list originate from one sample, sequenced in a study of tumor-infiltrating lymphocytes in localized non-small cell lung cancer. Libraries were prepared by immunoSEQ multiplex PCR; TCRdb keeps only in-frame clonotypes and omits some of them. The table shows some 30,000 clones, with roughly 88% occurring only once. The sample consisted of lung tumor tissue. These receptors were collected from a human donor with non-small cell lung cancer.

The chain employs TRBV5-4 and TRBJ2-1; weak D call: TRBD2 (5 bases). From germline, CDR1 is SGHNT and CDR2 YYREEE (reference sequence). There are 13 residues in the CDR3. Between the trimmed V and J ends, which lost 7 bases and 5 bases, there was a span of 13 bases. CDR3 region: CASGGGGHNEQFF. The CDR3 nucleotides are TGTGCCAGCGGAGGAGGCGGCCACAATGAGCAGTTCTTC.

The gene calls are TRBV10-3 and TRBJ1-4, with D possibly TRBD1 on 5 matching bases. CDR1 and CDR2 (germline): ENHRY, SYGVKD. The germline V and J ends were trimmed by 5 bases and 1 base, with 11 bases remaining between them. There are 15 residues in the CDR3. The CDR3 DNA is TGTGCCATCAGTCGGGGGATAGGAACTAATGAAAAACTGTTTTTT. Its translation is CAISRGIGTNEKLFF.

The chain is built from TRBV18 and TRBJ2-6, with D hard to call. Germline-derived CDR1 and CDR2 are KGHSH and LQKENI. The CDR3 has 16 amino acids. Trimming shortened V by 3 bases and J by 0 bases, and 9 bases separated the two germline ends. CDR3 residues: CASSPPWSSGANVLTF. In nucleotides, the CDR3 is TGTGCCAGCTCACCCCCCTGGTCCTCTGGGGCCAACGTCCTGACTTTC.

V is TRBV2 and J is TRBJ1-5; TRBD1 matches 8 bases. The CDR3 has 17 amino acids. J lost 6 bases, V lost 3 bases, and 13 bases had no gene match. The germline V gene encodes CDR1 SNHLY and CDR2 FYNNEI. The CDR3 DNA reads as TGTGCCAGCAGTGACCCCAGGGGGCCCCTCGCGATTCAGCCCCAGCATTTT. It encodes CASSDPRGPLAIQPQHF.

CDR3 loop: CAWSVRSNQPQHF. CDR3 nucleotides: TGTGCCTGGAGTGTTCGTAGCAATCAGCCCCAGCATTTT. This chain connects TRBV30 to TRBJ1-5; D is uncertain. Germline assignment: CDR1 GTSNPN and CDR2 SVGIG (reference sequence). CDR3 size: 13 residues. V was cut by 0 bases and J by 0 bases, with 3 bases left in between.

The rearrangement joins TRBV5-1 to TRBJ2-3; a possible D gene is TRBD2 (6 bases). The CDR3 runs 13 residues. Germline V gene data show CDR1 as SGHRS and CDR2 as YFSETQ. The CDR3 loop is CASTAGSTDTQYF. DNA of the CDR3: TGCGCGTCGACGGCGGGGAGCACAGATACGCAGTATTTT.

This chain connects TRBV4-2 to TRBJ1-5; TRBD1 matches 9 bases. The junction had 3 bases not matched to a gene; V was cut back by 0 bases and J by 6 bases. The germline V gene encodes CDR1 LGHNA and CDR2 YNFKEQ. The CDR3 covers 15 residues. This chain's CDR3 is CASSQDGQGSQPQHF. DNA of the CDR3: TGTGCCAGCAGCCAAGACGGACAGGGGAGTCAGCCCCAGCATTTT.

This clone was observed a few times. The CDR3 is CASSWGRASETQYF. CDR3 in DNA: TGTGCCAGCAGCTGGGGGCGGGCCTCGGAGACCCAGTACTTC. The chain employs TRBV7-2 and TRBJ2-5, with D maybe TRBD1 (6 bases). Germline V gene data show CDR1 as SGHTA and CDR2 as FQGNSA. V was clipped by 4 bases and J by 5 bases, with 14 bases between them. There are 14 residues in the CDR3. The full variable domain, with the rest looked up from reference TRBV7-2 and TRBJ2-5, is GAGVSQSPSNKVTEKGKDVELRCDPISGHTALYWYRQSLGQGLEFLIYFQGNSAPDKSGLPSDRFSAERTGGSVSTLTIQRTQQEDSAVYLCASSWGRASETQYFGPGTRLLVL.

The J gene is TRBJ2-5, the V gene TRBV12-5, with a weak D call TRBD2 (6 bases). V gave up 5 bases and J gave up 4 bases, with 11 bases separating them. The germline CDR1 and CDR2 sequences are LGHNT and FRNRAP. The CDR3 loop spans 13 amino acids. The CDR3 DNA sequence: TGTGCTAGTGGTCCGGGGGTTGGAGAGACCCAGTACTTC. This encodes CASGPGVGETQYF.

CDR3 sequence reads: CASSQGIYGAETQYF. CDR3 nucleotides: TGTGCCAGCAGCCAAGGGATCTATGGTGCAGAGACCCAGTACTTC. This chain connects TRBV4-2 to TRBJ2-5; D remains ambiguous. The CDR3 length is 15 residues. V was cut by 1 base and J by 4 bases, with 13 bases left in between. CDR1 is LGHNA and CDR2 is YNFKEQ in the germline V gene.

This rearrangement joins TRBV7-8 to TRBJ1-3, with D uncertain. This CDR3 contains 19 residues. Trimming shortened V by 5 bases and J by 2 bases, and 25 bases separated the two germline ends. CDR1 is SGHVS, CDR2 FQNEAQ, per germline. The CDR3 protein is CASSLERIWGSSAGNTIYF. The DNA of the CDR3 is TGTGCCAGCAGCCTGGAACGGATTTGGGGTTCTTCTGCTGGAAACACCATATATTTT.

V usage is TRBV11-2 and J usage is TRBJ2-3; D is ambiguous. V was clipped by 2 bases and J by 2 bases, with 11 bases between them. The CDR3 has 15 amino acids. Germline V CDR1 and CDR2: SGHAT, FQNNGV. As DNA, the CDR3 is TGTGCCAGCAGCTTAAGTGGCCAGCCCACAGATACGCAGTATTTT. It codes for CASSLSGQPTDTQYF. Variable domain in full (rest from reference TRBV11-2 and TRBJ2-3): EAGVAQSPRYKIIEKRQSVAFWCNPISGHATLYWYQQILGQGPKLLIQFQNNGVVDDSQLPKDRFSAERLKGVDSTLKIQPAKLEDSAVYLCASSLSGQPTDTQYFGPGTRLTVL.

The rearrangement links TRBV7-2 to TRBJ2-1; D unclear. V was shortened by 6 bases and J by 12 bases, with 21 bases between the two germline ends. CDR1 is SGHTA and CDR2 is FQGNSA in the germline V gene. This CDR3 spans 14 amino acids. CDR3 nucleotide sequence: TGTGCCAGCAGTTACCGGTCTCCCCCAGCAGGGCAGTTCTTC. This gives the protein CASSYRSPPAGQFF.

The chain combines TRBV7-9 with TRBJ2-5; TRBD2 matches at 7 bases. V lost 5 bases to trimming and J lost 5 bases; unmatched junction nucleotides: 5. Germline V gene data show CDR1 as SEHNR and CDR2 as FQNEAQ (reference sequence). This CDR3 has 13 residues. CDR3 coding DNA: TGTGCCAGCAGCGCGACTAGCTGGGAGACCCAGTACTTC. Its translation is CASSATSWETQYF.

The chain uses TRBV15 and TRBJ2-1; D ambiguous. CDR1 and CDR2 from the germline V gene are LNHNV and YYDKDF (reference sequence). The CDR3 sequence is 13 residues long. V lost 2 bases and J 6 bases, leaving 8 bases between the germline ends. Here the CDR3 DNA reads TGTGCCACCAGCAGAAATCGGGTCAATGAGCAGTTCTTC. It specifies CATSRNRVNEQFF.

This clone showed up just a few times. The gene calls are TRBV10-2 and TRBJ2-3, with D perhaps TRBD1 (6 bases). Germline CDR1 is WSHSY and CDR2 is SAAADI. Trimming removed 7 bases at V and 5 bases at J, with 19 bases between. The CDR3 runs to 15 residues. The CDR3 region is CASTYRASGGDTQYF. The CDR3 region has the DNA TGCGCCAGCACCTACAGGGCTTCTGGAGGAGATACGCAGTATTTT.

The chain couples TRBV19 to TRBJ2-4; TRBD1 matches at 7 bases. V lost 3 bases to trimming and J lost 6 bases; unmatched junction nucleotides: 2. The CDR3 has 13 amino acids. CDR1 LNHDA and CDR2 SQIVND come from the germline V gene (reference sequence). CDR3 DNA sequence: TGTGCCAGTAGTATTGCAGGGGGAAACATTCAGTACTTC. This translates into CASSIAGGNIQYF.

The table lists this clone with a count of one. The chain's CDR3 is CASSYLEGGSPLHF. The CDR3 region has the DNA TGTGCCAGCAGCTACCTGGAAGGTGGGTCACCCCTCCACTTT. The rearrangement joins TRBV11-1 to TRBJ1-6; D gene ambiguous. The CDR3 consists of 14 residues. Germline CDR1 and CDR2: SGHAT and FQDESV (reference sequence). V shed 4 bases and J shed 10 bases, with 14 bases lying between them.

The chain couples TRBV5-6 to TRBJ2-1; unclear D gene. Germline CDR1 and CDR2: SGHDT and YYEEEE. Trimming shortened V by 5 bases and J by 5 bases, and 11 bases separated the two germline ends. CDR3 length: 13 residues. The CDR3 loop reads CASSSRRNNEQFF. The CDR3 DNA sequence: TGTGCCAGCAGTTCCCGACGGAACAATGAGCAGTTCTTC.

The CDR3 nucleotides are TGTGCCATCAGTGACAGGGGGCATGTGAACACTGAAGCTTTCTTT. Its protein product is CAISDRGHVNTEAFF. The chain joins TRBV10-3 to TRBJ1-1; TRBD1 matches at 8 bases. Germline V lookup: CDR1 ENHRY, CDR2 SYGVKD. CDR3 length: 15 residues. Unmatched junction bases numbered 3, after V lost 3 bases and J lost 0 bases.

This chain connects TRBV7-2 to TRBJ1-6; D not resolved. Looked up from germline, CDR1 is SGHTA and CDR2 is FQGNSA. V lost 2 bases, J lost 6 bases, and 8 bases lay in between. The CDR3 runs 14 residues. CDR3 DNA sequence: TGTGCCAGCAGCTTACGGGAAGCTAATTCACCCCTCCACTTT. Encoded protein: CASSLREANSPLHF. Drawing the rest from reference TRBV7-2 and TRBJ1-6, the complete variable domain is GAGVSQSPSNKVTEKGKDVELRCDPISGHTALYWYRQSLGQGLEFLIYFQGNSAPDKSGLPSDRFSAERTGGSVSTLTIQRTQQEDSAVYLCASSLREANSPLHFGNGTRLTVT.

The chain links TRBV7-3 to TRBJ1-6; D remains unclear. With 0 bases removed from V and 0 bases from J, the gap between germline ends came to 9 bases. Germline V gene sequence: CDR1 SGHTA, CDR2 FQGTGA. CDR3 length: 17 residues. Here the CDR3 reads CASSLTAASSYNSPLHF. In DNA, the CDR3 is TGTGCCAGCAGCTTAACGGCGGCCAGCTCCTATAATTCACCCCTCCACTTT.

The V gene is TRBV2, the J gene TRBJ2-7; 7 bases line up with TRBD2. Losses at the gene ends were 11 bases for V and 0 bases for J; bases not matched to a gene: 7. The CDR3 has 13 residues. Per germline, CDR1 SNHLY and CDR2 FYNNEI. Here the CDR3 reads CAGRAPSSYEQYF. The CDR3 nucleotides read TGTGCCGGGAGGGCACCGAGCTCCTACGAGCAGTACTTC.

The genes are TRBV4-3 and TRBJ2-2, with TRBD2 matching over 7 bases. V dropped 1 base and J dropped 5; count of bases not matched to a gene: 7. Per the germline V gene, CDR1 is LGHNA and CDR2 is YSLEER. The CDR3 is made up of 16 amino acids. This CDR3 is CASSQVPSGGTGELFF. The CDR3 region has the DNA TGCGCCAGCAGCCAAGTCCCTAGCGGAGGTACCGGGGAGCTGTTTTTT.

The chain couples TRBV5-6 to TRBJ2-5, with 7 bases lining up with TRBD2. The germline CDR1 and CDR2 sequences are SGHDT and YYEEEE. The CDR3 has 13 residues. V shed 3 bases, J shed 3 bases, and the junction held 2 bases outside the gene matches. The CDR3 is CASSWSGEETQYF. The DNA for the CDR3 is TGTGCCAGCAGCTGGAGCGGGGAAGAGACCCAGTACTTC.

The rearrangement joins TRBV6-1 to TRBJ1-6; D may be TRBD1 (5 bases). Per the germline V gene, CDR1 is MNHNS and CDR2 is SASEGT. CDR3 size: 16 residues. The V and J ends lost 4 bases and 0 bases respectively, with 10 bases between them. This chain's CDR3 is CASSGGGSSYNSPLHF. The CDR3 DNA is TGTGCCAGCAGTGGGGGGGGGAGCTCCTATAATTCACCCCTCCACTTT.

The chain is built from TRBV28 and TRBJ1-2; no clear D gene. The V and J ends lost 3 bases and 5 bases respectively, with 13 bases between them. The CDR3 has 14 amino acids. The V gene's germline CDR1 is MDHEN and CDR2 SYDVKM. For the CDR3, the DNA is TGTGCCAGCAGTTTGACAAGAGTAGGGTATGGCTACACCTTC. Amino acids: CASSLTRVGYGYTF.

V and J are TRBV7-3 and TRBJ2-5; the D gene is possibly TRBD2 (6 bases). This CDR3 comprises 13 residues. The V gene lost 5 bases and the J gene lost 4 bases, with 11 bases spanning the gap. Germline V CDR1 and CDR2: SGHTA, FQGTGA. CDR3 DNA: TGTGCCAGCAGCCAAGGACTACTAGAGACCCAGTACTTC. It codes for CASSQGLLETQYF.

The chain uses TRBV9 and TRBJ1-1; D call uncertain. CDR3 length equals 13 residues. Germline loops: CDR1 SGDLS, CDR2 YYNGEE. Trimming left V 0 bases short and J 4 bases short, with 7 bases between. CDR3 sequence reads: CASSVDERTEAFF. Here the CDR3 DNA reads TGTGCCAGCAGCGTAGATGAACGCACTGAAGCTTTCTTT. Looking up the rest from reference TRBV9 and TRBJ1-1 gives the full variable domain: DSGVTQTPKHLITATGQRVTLRCSPRSGDLSVYWYQQSLDQGLQFLIQYYNGEERAKGNILERFSAQQFPDLHSELNLSSLELGDSALYFCASSVDERTEAFFGQGTRLTVV.

V and J are TRBV2 and TRBJ1-2; possible D gene TRBD1, 5 bases. Trimming removed 7 bases from V and 8 bases from J, with 11 bases in between. The CDR3 sequence is 11 residues long. In germline, CDR1 is SNHLY, CDR2 FYNNEI. CDR3 bases: TGTGCCAGCAACCAGGGTCGGGGCTACACCTTC. The encoded protein is CASNQGRGYTF.

The chain joins TRBV15 to TRBJ1-5; no clear D gene. Germline V CDR1 and CDR2: LNHNV, YYDKDF (reference sequence). V lost 0 bases, J lost 7 bases, and 13 bases lay in between. CDR3 length: 15 amino acids. CDR3 nucleotide sequence: TGTGCCACCAGCAGAGATCTAGAGGGTGGACAGCCCCAGCATTTT. As protein: CATSRDLEGGQPQHF. The variable domain in full, with the rest retrieved from reference TRBV15 and TRBJ1-5, is DAMVIQNPRYQVTQFGKPVTLSCSQTLNHNVMYWYQQKSSQAPKLLFHYYDKDFNNEADTPDNFQSRRPNTSFCFLDIRSPGLGDTAMYLCATSRDLEGGQPQHFGDGTRLSIL.

This sequence joins TRBV7-2 and TRBJ1-5, with unresolved D. The germline gives CDR1 SGHTA, CDR2 FQGNSA. V was trimmed by 1 base and J by 0 bases, leaving 7 bases between them. The CDR3 contains 15 residues. CDR3 loop: CASSLVPNSNQPQHF. CDR3 DNA sequence: TGTGCCAGCAGCTTAGTACCTAATAGCAATCAGCCCCAGCATTTT. The variable domain in full, with the rest retrieved from reference TRBV7-2 and TRBJ1-5, is GAGVSQSPSNKVTEKGKDVELRCDPISGHTALYWYRQSLGQGLEFLIYFQGNSAPDKSGLPSDRFSAERTGGSVSTLTIQRTQQEDSAVYLCASSLVPNSNQPQHFGDGTRLSIL.